This T cell receptor (beta chain) emerged from a study of T cell repertoires in cytomegalovirus infection. CDR1 is KGHSH, CDR2 LQKENI, per germline. Trimming removed 3 bases from V and 10 bases from J, with 16 bases in between. This CDR3 contains 14 residues. MiXCR, run by TCRdb on the reads, gives a single entry per CDR3 protein. In the table there are about 300,000 distinct CDR3 sequences, roughly 9.3% of which are singletons. This clonotype showed up many times. The gene calls are TRBV18 and TRBJ2-1; D perhaps matches TRBD2 (5 bases). The sequence was obtained from a human donor in good health (CMV status not recorded). Some clones in this sample may be carry-over from other donors' samples. Sequencing input: PBMCs. CDR3 nucleotide sequence: TGTGCCAGCTCACCGGGCGCCCCACGGGAAGAGCAGTTCTTC. Amino acids: CASSPGAPREEQFF.